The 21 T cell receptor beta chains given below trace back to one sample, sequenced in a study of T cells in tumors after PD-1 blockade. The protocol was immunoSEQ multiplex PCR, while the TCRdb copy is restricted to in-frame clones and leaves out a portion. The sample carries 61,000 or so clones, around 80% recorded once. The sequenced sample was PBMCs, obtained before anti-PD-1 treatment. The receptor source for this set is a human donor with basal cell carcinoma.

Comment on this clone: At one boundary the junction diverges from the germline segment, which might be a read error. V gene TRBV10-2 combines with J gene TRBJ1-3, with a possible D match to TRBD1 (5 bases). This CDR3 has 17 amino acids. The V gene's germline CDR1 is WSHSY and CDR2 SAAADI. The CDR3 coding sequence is TGCGCCAGCAGTCCCCCAGAAAGACAGAACTCTGGAAGCACCATATATTTT. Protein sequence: CASSPPERQNSGSTIYF.

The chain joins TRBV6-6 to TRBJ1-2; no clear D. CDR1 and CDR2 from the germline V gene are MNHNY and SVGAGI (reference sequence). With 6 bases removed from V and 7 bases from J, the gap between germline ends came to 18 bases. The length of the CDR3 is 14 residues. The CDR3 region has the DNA TGTGCCAGCAGCCCCATTGGAGGGTCCCGTGGCTACACCTTC. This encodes CASSPIGGSRGYTF.

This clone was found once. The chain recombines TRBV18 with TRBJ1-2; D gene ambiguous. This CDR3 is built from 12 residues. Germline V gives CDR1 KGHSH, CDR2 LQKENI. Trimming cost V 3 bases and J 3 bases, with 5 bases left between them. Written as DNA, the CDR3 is TGTGCCAGCTCACCGTTGGACTATGGCTACACCTTC. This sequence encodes CASSPLDYGYTF.

The CDR3 protein is CASRREGGTNEKLFF. In nucleotides, the CDR3 is TGTGCCAGCAGGAGGGAAGGTGGGACTAATGAAAAACTGTTTTTT. The rearrangement uses TRBV2 and TRBJ1-4; D is uncertain. The CDR3 totals 15 residues. The germline V gene has CDR1 SNHLY and CDR2 FYNNEI. V was cut by 6 bases and J by 2 bases, with 13 bases left in between.

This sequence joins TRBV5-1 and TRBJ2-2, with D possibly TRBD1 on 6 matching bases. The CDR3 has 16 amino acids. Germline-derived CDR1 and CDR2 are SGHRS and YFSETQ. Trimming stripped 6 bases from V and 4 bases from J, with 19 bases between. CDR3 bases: TGCGCCAGCACCGTGGGGCACAGGGACCTCACCGGGGAGCTGTTTTTT. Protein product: CASTVGHRDLTGELFF.

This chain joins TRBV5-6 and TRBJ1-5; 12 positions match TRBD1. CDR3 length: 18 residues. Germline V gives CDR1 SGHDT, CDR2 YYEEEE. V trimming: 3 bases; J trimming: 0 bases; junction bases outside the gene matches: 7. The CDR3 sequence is CASSWGQGARNSNQPQHF. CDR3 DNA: TGTGCCAGCAGCTGGGGACAGGGGGCACGGAATAGCAATCAGCCCCAGCATTTT.

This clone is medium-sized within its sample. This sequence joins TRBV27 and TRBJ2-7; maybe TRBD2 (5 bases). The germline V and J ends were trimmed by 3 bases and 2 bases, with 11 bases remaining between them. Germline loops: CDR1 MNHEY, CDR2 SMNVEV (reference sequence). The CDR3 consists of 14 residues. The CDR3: CASSFGLRPYEQYF. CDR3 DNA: TGTGCCAGCAGTTTCGGACTCAGACCCTACGAGCAGTACTTC.

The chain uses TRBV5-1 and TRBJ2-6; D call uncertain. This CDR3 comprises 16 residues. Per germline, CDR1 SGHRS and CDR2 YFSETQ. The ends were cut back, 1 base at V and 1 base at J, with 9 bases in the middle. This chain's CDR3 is CASSLSQVSGANVLTF. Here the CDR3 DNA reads TGCGCCAGCAGCTTGTCCCAGGTTTCTGGGGCCAACGTCCTGACTTTC.

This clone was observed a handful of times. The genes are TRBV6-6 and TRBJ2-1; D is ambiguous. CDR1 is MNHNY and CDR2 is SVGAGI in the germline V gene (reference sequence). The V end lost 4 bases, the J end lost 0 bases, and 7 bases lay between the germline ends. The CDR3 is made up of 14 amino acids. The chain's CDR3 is CASSSFSSYNEQFF. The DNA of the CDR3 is TGTGCCAGCAGTTCGTTCAGCTCCTACAATGAGCAGTTCTTC.

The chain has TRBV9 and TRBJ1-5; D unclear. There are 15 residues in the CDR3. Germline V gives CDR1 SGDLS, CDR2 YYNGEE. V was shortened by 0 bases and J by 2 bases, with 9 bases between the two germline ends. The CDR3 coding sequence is TGTGCCAGCAGCGTAGTGGGGTGGGGCAATCAGCCCCAGCATTTT. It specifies CASSVVGWGNQPQHF.

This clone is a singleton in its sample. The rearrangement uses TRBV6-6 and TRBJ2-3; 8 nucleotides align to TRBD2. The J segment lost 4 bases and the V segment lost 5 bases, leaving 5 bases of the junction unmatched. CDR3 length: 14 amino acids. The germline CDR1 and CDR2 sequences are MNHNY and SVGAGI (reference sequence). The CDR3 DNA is TGTGCCAGCAGTCCCGGGACTAGAGCAGATACGCAGTATTTT. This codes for CASSPGTRADTQYF.

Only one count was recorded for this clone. The DNA for the CDR3 is TGCGCCAGCAGAAGGACAGGGGGTAGAACTGAAGCTTTCTTT. Its translation: CASRRTGGRTEAFF. This chain joins TRBV5-1 and TRBJ1-1, with 10 positions matching TRBD1. Per germline, CDR1 SGHRS and CDR2 YFSETQ. The CDR3 contains 14 residues. The J segment lost 5 bases and the V segment lost 5 bases, leaving 6 bases of the junction unmatched.

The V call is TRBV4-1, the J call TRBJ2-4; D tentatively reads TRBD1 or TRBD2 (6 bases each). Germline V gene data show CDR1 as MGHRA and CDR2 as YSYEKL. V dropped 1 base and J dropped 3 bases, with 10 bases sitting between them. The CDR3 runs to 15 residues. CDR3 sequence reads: CASSQAGALKNIQYF. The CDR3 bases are TGCGCCAGCAGCCAAGCGGGGGCCCTCAAAAACATTCAGTACTTC.

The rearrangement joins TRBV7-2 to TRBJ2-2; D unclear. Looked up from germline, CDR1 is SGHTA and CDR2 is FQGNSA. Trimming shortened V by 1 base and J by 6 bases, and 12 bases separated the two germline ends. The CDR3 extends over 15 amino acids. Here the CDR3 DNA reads TGTGCCAGCAGCTTAGTTATTCTAGGAGCCGGGGAGCTGTTTTTT. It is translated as CASSLVILGAGELFF.

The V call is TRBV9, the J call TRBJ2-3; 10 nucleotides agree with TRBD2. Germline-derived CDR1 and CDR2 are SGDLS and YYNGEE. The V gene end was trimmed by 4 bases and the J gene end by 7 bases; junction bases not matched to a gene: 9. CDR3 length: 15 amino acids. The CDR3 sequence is CASSPLLAGANTQYF. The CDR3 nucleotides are TGTGCCAGCAGCCCTCTCCTAGCGGGGGCCAATACGCAGTATTTT.

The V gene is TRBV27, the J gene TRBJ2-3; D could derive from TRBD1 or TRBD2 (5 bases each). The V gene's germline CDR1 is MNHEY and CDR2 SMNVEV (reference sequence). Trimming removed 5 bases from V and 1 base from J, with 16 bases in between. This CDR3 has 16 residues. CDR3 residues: CASSVGTSRGTDTQYF. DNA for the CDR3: TGTGCCAGCAGTGTCGGGACCTCCCGGGGCACAGATACGCAGTATTTT.

The CDR3 here is CASSEFIGVRTEAFF. DNA of the CDR3: TGTGCCAGCAGTGAATTTATAGGGGTGCGCACTGAAGCTTTCTTT. This chain links TRBV2 with TRBJ1-1, with D perhaps TRBD1 (5 bases). The CDR3 consists of 15 residues. The germline CDR1 and CDR2 sequences are SNHLY and FYNNEI. Between the trimmed V and J ends, which lost 2 bases and 4 bases, there was a span of 14 bases.

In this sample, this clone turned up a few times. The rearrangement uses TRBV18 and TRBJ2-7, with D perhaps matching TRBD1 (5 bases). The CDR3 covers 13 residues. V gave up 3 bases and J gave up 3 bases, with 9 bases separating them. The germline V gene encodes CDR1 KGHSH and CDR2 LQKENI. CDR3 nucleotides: TGTGCCAGCTCACCCAAGGGGAACTACGAGCAGTACTTC. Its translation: CASSPKGNYEQYF.

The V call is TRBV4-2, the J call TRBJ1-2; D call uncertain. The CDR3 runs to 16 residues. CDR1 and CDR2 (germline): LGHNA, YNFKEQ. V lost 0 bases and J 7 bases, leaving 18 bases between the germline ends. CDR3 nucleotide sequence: TGTGCCAGCAGCCAAGAGGTATTGTCTGGCATCGGTGGCTACACCTTC. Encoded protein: CASSQEVLSGIGGYTF.

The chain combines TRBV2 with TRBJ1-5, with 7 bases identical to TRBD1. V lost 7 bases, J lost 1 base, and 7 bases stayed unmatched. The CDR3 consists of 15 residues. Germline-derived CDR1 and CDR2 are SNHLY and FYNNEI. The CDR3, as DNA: TGTGCCAGCATCCTGGACAGGTCAAGCAATCAGCCCCAGCATTTT. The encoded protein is CASILDRSSNQPQHF.

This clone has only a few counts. The CDR3 spells CSVEEGVFADTQYF. The CDR3 DNA sequence: TGCAGCGTTGAGGAGGGGGTATTCGCAGATACGCAGTATTTT. V usage is TRBV29-1 and J usage is TRBJ2-3; D might be TRBD1 or TRBD2, each matching 6 bases. CDR3 length: 14 residues. Germline V CDR1 and CDR2: SQVTM, ANQGSEA. Deletions cut 3 bases from V and 4 bases from J, with 14 bases between.